This T cell receptor (beta chain) derives from a study of blood T cell repertoires in COVID-19. In the study overall: Samples of COVID-19 (acute and convalescent) were obtained from the United States, Italy and Spain. PBMCs, B-cell-depleted T cells, or T cells provided the cDNA or gDNA that made up the material.

Trimming stripped 7 bases from V and 1 base from J, with 10 bases between. CDR1 and CDR2 from the germline V gene are LNHDA and SQIVND (reference sequence). CDR3 size: 14 residues. Methods used by the authors: For nucleated cells, counts were estimated from reference gene primer amplification. The table came from immunoSEQ multiplex PCR; TCRdb's copy has only in-frame clones and leaves some out. V, J and clone size derive from that table, while D and trimming were established from the DNA sequence. The table records tens of thousands of clones, more than 75% of them present only once. The chain links TRBV19 to TRBJ2-2, with D possibly TRBD1 on 6 matching bases. The sequencing sample was made of peripheral blood. The TCR was taken from a man between 65 and 80 years old with active or convalescent COVID-19. The CDR3 here is CASTLTGNTGELFF. The CDR3 DNA reads TGTGCCAGTACTCTGACAGGGAACACCGGGGAGCTGTTTTTT.